The source of this T cell receptor (beta chain) is a study of T cell responses to AZD1222 COVID-19 vaccine. Overall study results and limits: Unmutated variant regions are reportedly the target of nearly half of TCRs that are spike-specific. White British people made up most donors, females outnumbered males, and clonal diversity was possibly underestimated. Dominant CD4 TCR responses targeted spike regions 160-218 and 743-854.

V lost 2 bases to trimming and J lost 8 bases, with 9 bases between them. Germline lookup yields CDR1 SGHDN and CDR2 FVKESK. This CDR3 comprises 13 residues. In regard to this clone: Antigen specificity is unknown.

Assay: immunoSEQ multiplex PCR; the TCRdb copy retains only in-frame clones and omits some. The sample holds about 45,000 clones, 80% seen once. This specimen was peripheral blood, taken 28 days after the second dose of the MenACWY control vaccine. The rearrangement links TRBV14 to TRBJ1-4; tentative D call: TRBD1 (5 bases). The clonotype comes from an adult who received the MenACWY meningococcal vaccine as a control. This chain's CDR3 is CASSQTRGEKLFF. The CDR3 DNA reads as TGTGCCAGCAGCCAAACTCGGGGGGAAAAACTGTTTTTT.